This record looks at one TCR beta chain sequence and its context. The antigen is undetermined. Trimming removed 5 bases at V and 5 bases at J, with 15 bases between. CDR1 is SGHVS and CDR2 is FQNEAQ in the germline V gene. The CDR3 contains 15 residues. This sample was included in a study of T cell responses to AZD1222 COVID-19 vaccine. Overall study findings and caveats: With two AZD1222 doses given, Spike-specific TCR breadth and depth both rose. Baseline seropositives among AZD1222 recipients totaled only six or seven.

Assay used: immunoSEQ multiplex PCR; TCRdb lists only in-frame clones, some missing. The repertoire consists of 75,000 to 95,000 clones, with approximately 90% occurring once and the leading ten covering about 5.2%. Specimen: peripheral blood, collected 28 days after the second AZD1222 dose. The chain combines TRBV7-8 with TRBJ2-2; maybe TRBD1 (6 bases). This clonotype was sampled from an adult who received the AZD1222 COVID-19 vaccine. CDR3: CASSVHRAGTGELFF. The CDR3 coding sequence is TGTGCCAGCAGCGTCCACAGGGCTGGGACCGGGGAGCTGTTTTTT.